This T cell receptor (beta chain) stems from a study of T cell repertoires in cytomegalovirus infection. The germline gives CDR1 SGHRS, CDR2 YFSETQ. The ends were cut back, 0 bases at V and 1 base at J, with 16 bases in the middle. This CDR3 is 18 amino acids long. TCRdb re-derived calls from the reads in MiXCR, one entry per CDR3 protein. The data show approximately 700,000 distinct CDR3 sequences, 35% to 40% seen once. This clonotype was observed a few times. The receptor was isolated from a human donor in good health (CMV status not recorded). Some clones in this sample may be carry-over from other donors' samples. This chain joins TRBV5-1 and TRBJ2-2; D remains unclear. What was sequenced was PBMCs. CDR3 loop: CASSLVGGPSKNTGELFF. The CDR3 region has the DNA TGCGCCAGCAGCTTGGTGGGCGGACCGTCGAAGAACACCGGGGAGCTGTTTTTT.